This T cell receptor (beta chain) originates from a study of blood T cell repertoires in COVID-19. For the study at large: Nucleic acid was either cDNA or gDNA, and it came from T cells, B-cell-depleted T cells, or PBMCs.

The protocol was immunoSEQ multiplex PCR, while the TCRdb copy is restricted to in-frame clones and leaves out a portion. The sample has tens of thousands of clones; roughly 84% are singletons. This CDR3 contains 18 residues. Germline CDR1 is MNHNS and CDR2 is SASEGT. Trimming removed 4 bases from V and 0 bases from J; junction bases left unmatched: 13. Material: peripheral blood. The TCR originated in a woman aged 60-75 years with acute or convalescent COVID-19. The J gene is TRBJ1-1, the V gene TRBV6-1, with 8 bases matching TRBD1. This CDR3 is CASSARGGTGLMNTEAFF. The CDR3, as DNA: TGTGCCAGCAGTGCTAGGGGGGGGACAGGCCTCATGAACACTGAAGCTTTCTTT.